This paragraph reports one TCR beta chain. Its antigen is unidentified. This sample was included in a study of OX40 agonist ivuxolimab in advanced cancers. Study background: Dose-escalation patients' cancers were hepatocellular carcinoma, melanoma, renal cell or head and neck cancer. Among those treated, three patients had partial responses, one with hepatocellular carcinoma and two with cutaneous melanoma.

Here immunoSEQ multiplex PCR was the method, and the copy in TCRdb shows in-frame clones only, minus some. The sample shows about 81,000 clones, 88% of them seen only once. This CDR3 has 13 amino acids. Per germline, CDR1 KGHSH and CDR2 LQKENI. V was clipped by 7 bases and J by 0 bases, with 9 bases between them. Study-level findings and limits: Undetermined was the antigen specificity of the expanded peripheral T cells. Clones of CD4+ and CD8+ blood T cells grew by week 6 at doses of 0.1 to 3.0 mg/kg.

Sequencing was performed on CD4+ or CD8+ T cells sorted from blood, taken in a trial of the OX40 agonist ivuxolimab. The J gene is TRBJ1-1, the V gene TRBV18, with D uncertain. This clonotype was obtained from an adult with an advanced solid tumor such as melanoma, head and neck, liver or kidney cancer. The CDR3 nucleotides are TGTGCCAGCTTCGCGGGTTTGAACACTGAAGCTTTCTTT. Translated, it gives CASFAGLNTEAFF.